This T cell receptor beta chain was obtained from a study of T cell responses to AZD1222 COVID-19 vaccine. Only in-frame clones appear in the TCRdb table, and some are missing; sequencing was by immunoSEQ multiplex PCR. In the table there are 130,000 to 150,000 clones, approximately 88% of which are singletons. Whole-study findings and limits: Baseline seropositivity occurred in only a handful of AZD1222 recipients. Samples come after the peak T cell response, not at day 14.

As concerns this clone: Its antigen is not identified.

The CDR3 totals 14 residues. Trimming removed 6 bases from V and 3 bases from J; junction bases left unmatched: 4. Germline V gives CDR1 SNHLY, CDR2 FYNNEI. This specimen consisted of peripheral blood, obtained on day 0 of MenACWY control vaccination. The source is an adult in good health. V is TRBV2 and J is TRBJ2-5; 10 nucleotides align to TRBD2. CDR3 loop: CASSLGLAEETQYF. The CDR3 DNA follows: TGTGCCAGCAGCTTAGGACTAGCGGAAGAGACCCAGTACTTC.